The clone carrying this T cell receptor beta chain was seen many times. Its matching antigen is unknown. These data are taken from a study of CD8+CD57+ T cells in acquired aplastic anemia. There are 15 residues in the CDR3. Germline V gene data show CDR1 as MNHNS and CDR2 as SASEGT. V lost 0 bases to trimming and J lost 2 bases, with 8 bases between them. CDR3 and TCR beta VDJ profiling relied on genomic DNA as the template. TCRdb analysed the reads with MiXCR anew, one entry per CDR3 protein. Of under 200,000 distinct CDR3 sequences listed, around 40% are singletons. Findings of the study overall: Significant differences in CD8+ Simpson's diversity were not observed between patients and controls. Found in both controls and patients were approximately 31 CD8+ CDR3 sequences.

Sequencing input: sorted CD4+, CD8+, or CD8+CD57+ T cells (not recorded which) from PBMCs. The TCR was taken from a human donor in good health. The J gene is TRBJ1-5, the V gene TRBV6-1; the D gene is possibly TRBD1 (5 bases). The CDR3 region is CASSEAGRGNQPQHF. DNA of the CDR3: TGTGCCAGCAGTGAAGCGGGGCGCGGCAATCAGCCCCAGCATTTT.